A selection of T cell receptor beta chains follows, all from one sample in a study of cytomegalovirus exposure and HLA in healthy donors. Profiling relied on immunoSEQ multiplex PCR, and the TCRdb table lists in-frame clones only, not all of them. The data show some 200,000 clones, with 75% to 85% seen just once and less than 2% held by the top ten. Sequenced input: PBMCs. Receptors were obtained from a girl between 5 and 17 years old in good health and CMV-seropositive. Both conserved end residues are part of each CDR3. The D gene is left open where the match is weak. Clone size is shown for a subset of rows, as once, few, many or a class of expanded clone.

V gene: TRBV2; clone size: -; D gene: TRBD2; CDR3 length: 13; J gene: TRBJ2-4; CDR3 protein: CASKGSGGPRQYF; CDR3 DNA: TGTGCCAGCAAAGGTAGCGGGGGGCCACGTCAGTACTTC
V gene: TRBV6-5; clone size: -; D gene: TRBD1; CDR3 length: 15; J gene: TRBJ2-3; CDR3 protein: CASSYSGGATDTQYF; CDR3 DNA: TGTGCCAGCAGTTACTCAGGGGGCGCGACAGATACGCAGTATTTT
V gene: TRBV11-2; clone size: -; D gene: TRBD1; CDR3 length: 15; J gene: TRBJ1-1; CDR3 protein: CASSSQQGANTEAFF; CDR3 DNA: TGTGCCAGCAGCTCGCAACAGGGGGCGAACACTGAAGCTTTCTTT
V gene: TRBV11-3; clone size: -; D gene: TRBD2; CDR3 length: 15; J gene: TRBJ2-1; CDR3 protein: CASSLASGPYNEQFF; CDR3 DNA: TGTGCCAGCAGCTTAGCTAGCGGGCCCTACAATGAGCAGTTCTTC
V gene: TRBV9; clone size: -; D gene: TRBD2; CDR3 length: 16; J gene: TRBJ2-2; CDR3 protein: CASSAGLERGAGELFF; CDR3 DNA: TGTGCCAGCAGCGCCGGACTAGAACGGGGCGCCGGGGAGCTGTTTTTT
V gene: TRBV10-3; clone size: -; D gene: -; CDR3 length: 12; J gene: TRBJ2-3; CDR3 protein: CAISPGEDTQYF; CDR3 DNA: TGTGCCATCAGTCCCGGTGAGGATACGCAGTATTTT
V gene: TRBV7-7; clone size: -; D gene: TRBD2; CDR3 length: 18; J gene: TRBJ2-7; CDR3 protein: CASSLERTSGKVSYEQYF; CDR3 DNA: TGTGCCAGCAGCTTAGAGCGGACTAGCGGAAAAGTCTCCTACGAGCAGTACTTC
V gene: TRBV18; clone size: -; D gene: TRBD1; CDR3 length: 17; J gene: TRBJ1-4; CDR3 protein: CASSPQTGGRLNEKLFF; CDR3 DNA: TGTGCCAGCTCACCCCAGACAGGGGGCCGGCTCAATGAAAAACTGTTTTTT
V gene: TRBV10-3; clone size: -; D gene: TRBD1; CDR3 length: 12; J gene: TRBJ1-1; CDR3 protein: CAISEPGQGRFF; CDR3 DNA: TGTGCCATCAGTGAGCCCGGACAGGGGCGGTTCTTT
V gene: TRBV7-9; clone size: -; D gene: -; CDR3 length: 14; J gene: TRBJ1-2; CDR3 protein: CASSRDSSNYGYTF; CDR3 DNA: TGTGCCAGCAGCAGGGACTCATCTAACTATGGCTACACCTTC
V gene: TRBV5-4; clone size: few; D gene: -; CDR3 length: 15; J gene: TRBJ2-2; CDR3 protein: CASSSRDINTGELFF; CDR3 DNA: TGTGCCAGCAGCTCCCGGGATATAAACACCGGGGAGCTGTTTTTT
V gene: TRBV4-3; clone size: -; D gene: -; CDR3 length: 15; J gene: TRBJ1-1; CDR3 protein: CASSQVRLGDTEAFF; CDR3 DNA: TGCGCCAGCAGCCAAGTACGGCTCGGAGACACTGAAGCTTTCTTT
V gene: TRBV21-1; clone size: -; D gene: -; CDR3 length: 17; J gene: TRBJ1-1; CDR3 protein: CASSPLRRRGGWTEAFF; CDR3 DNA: TGTGCCAGCAGCCCCCTGAGGAGGCGGGGGGGGTGGACTGAAGCTTTCTTT
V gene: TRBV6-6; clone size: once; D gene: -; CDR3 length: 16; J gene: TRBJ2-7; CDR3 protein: CASSSKNRQPPYEQYF; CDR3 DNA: TGTGCCAGCAGCTCGAAAAATAGACAGCCCCCCTACGAGCAGTACTTC
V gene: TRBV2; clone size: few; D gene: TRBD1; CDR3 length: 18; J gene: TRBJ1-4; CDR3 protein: CASSRVGDRATTNEKLFF; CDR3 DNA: TGTGCCAGCAGTCGCGTCGGGGACAGGGCTACAACTAATGAAAAACTGTTTTTT
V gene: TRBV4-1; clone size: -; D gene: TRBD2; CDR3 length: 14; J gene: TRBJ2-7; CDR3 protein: CASSATSGGYEQYF; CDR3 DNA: TGCGCCAGCAGTGCCACTAGCGGGGGCTACGAGCAGTACTTC
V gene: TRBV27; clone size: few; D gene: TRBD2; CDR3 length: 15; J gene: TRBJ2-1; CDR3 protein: CASSLSTSGHNEQFF; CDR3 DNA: TGTGCCAGCAGTTTATCTACTAGCGGCCACAATGAGCAGTTCTTC
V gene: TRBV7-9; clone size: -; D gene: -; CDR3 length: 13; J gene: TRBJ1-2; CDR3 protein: CASSLETSYGYTF; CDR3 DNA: TGTGCCAGCAGCTTAGAGACAAGCTATGGCTACACCTTC
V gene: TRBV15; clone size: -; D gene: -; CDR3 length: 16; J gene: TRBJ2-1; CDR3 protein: CATSRDFIISYNEQFF; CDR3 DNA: TGTGCCACCAGCAGAGATTTCATCATCTCCTACAATGAGCAGTTCTTC
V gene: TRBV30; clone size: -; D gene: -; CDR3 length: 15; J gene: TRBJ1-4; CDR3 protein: CAWSVAPVTGEKLFF; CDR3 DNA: TGTGCCTGGAGTGTAGCCCCGGTGACCGGGGAAAAACTGTTTTTT
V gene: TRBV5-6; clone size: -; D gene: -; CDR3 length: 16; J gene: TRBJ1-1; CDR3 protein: CASSSFLQGGGTEAFF; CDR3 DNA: TGTGCCAGCAGTTCCTTCTTACAAGGCGGAGGCACTGAAGCTTTCTTT
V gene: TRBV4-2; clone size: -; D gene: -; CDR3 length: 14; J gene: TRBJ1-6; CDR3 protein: CASSQVSGNSPLHF; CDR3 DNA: TGTGCCAGCAGCCAAGTAAGCGGGAATTCACCCCTCCACTTT
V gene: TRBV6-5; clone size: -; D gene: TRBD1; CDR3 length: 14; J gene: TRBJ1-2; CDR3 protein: CASSYGTGTYGYTF; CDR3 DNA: TGTGCCAGCAGTTACGGGACAGGGACCTATGGCTACACCTTC
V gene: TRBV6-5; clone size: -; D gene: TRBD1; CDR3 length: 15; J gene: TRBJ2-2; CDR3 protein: CASSGDRGGTGELFF; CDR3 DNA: TGTGCCAGCAGTGGGGACAGGGGAGGGACCGGGGAGCTGTTTTTT
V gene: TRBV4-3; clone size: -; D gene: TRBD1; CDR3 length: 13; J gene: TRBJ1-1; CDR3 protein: CASSQDRTSEAFF; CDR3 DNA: TGCGCCAGCAGCCAGGACAGGACCAGTGAAGCTTTCTTT
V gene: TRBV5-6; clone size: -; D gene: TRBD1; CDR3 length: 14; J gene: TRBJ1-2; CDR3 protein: CASSLATGGYGYTF; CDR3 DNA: TGTGCCAGCAGCTTGGCGACAGGGGGCTATGGCTACACCTTC